The table lists the clone carrying this TCR beta chain with a few counts. Assay used: immunoSEQ multiplex PCR; TCRdb lists only in-frame clones, some missing. The table records over a thousand clones, under 40% of them present only once. This specimen belongs to a study of T cells in localized non-small cell lung cancer. CDR1 is MDHEN and CDR2 is SYDVKM in the germline V gene. V was cut by 6 bases and J by 8 bases, with 23 bases left in between. CDR3 length: 16 amino acids. This chain uses TRBV28 with TRBJ2-1, with a tentative D call TRBD1 (5 bases). The input for sequencing was normal lung tissue next to the tumor, taken before any cancer treatment. The clonotype was recovered from a male donor at least 60 years old with stage II squamous cell lung carcinoma. Written as DNA, the CDR3 is TGTGCCAGCAGCCTAGAAGGGGCCCTTCGCCCCTATGAGCAGTTCTTC. It translates to CASSLEGALRPYEQFF.